These 13 T cell receptor beta chains were all obtained from the same sample, sequenced in a study of post-analysis software for immune sequencing data. Study-wide points: TRBV5-6, TRBV5-1 and TRBV20-1 belonged to a set of a few TRBV segments that were more frequent in patients than controls.

Carried by the TCR beta cDNA libraries were unique molecular identifiers. TCRdb ran MiXCR on the PCR reads and lists one entry per CDR3 protein. The data show 650,000 to 850,000 distinct CDR3 sequences, about 43% seen once. These TCRs are of unknown antigen specificity. The sequenced material came from blood. These receptors all come from a girl aged 10 to 17 with multiple sclerosis.

The chain employs TRBV7-2 and TRBJ1-2, with 7 bases that match TRBD1. The CDR3 has 13 amino acids. Germline V gene data show CDR1 as SGHTA and CDR2 as FQGNSA. With V trimmed by 8 bases and J by 5 bases, 8 bases remained unmatched. The DNA of the CDR3 is TGTGCCAGCCCTCGGGACAGTTCATATGGCTACACCTTC. This codes for CASPRDSSYGYTF.

The chain couples TRBV9 to TRBJ2-1, with D unclear. Germline-derived CDR1 and CDR2 are SGDLS and YYNGEE. CDR3 length: 15 amino acids. The V and J ends lost 0 bases and 5 bases respectively, with 12 bases between them. The CDR3 here is CASSVVGLGDNEQFF. DNA of the CDR3: TGTGCCAGCAGCGTAGTAGGGTTAGGAGACAATGAGCAGTTCTTC.

The chain employs TRBV6-1 and TRBJ2-6; 10 bases agree with TRBD1. CDR3 size: 18 residues. From germline, CDR1 is MNHNS and CDR2 SASEGT. The V segment lost 5 bases and the J segment 3 bases; nucleotides outside the gene matches: 10. CDR3 loop: CASSTYHRDRGGANVLTF. In nucleotides, the CDR3 is TGTGCCAGCAGTACCTACCACCGGGACAGGGGTGGGGCCAACGTCCTGACTTTC.

The genes are TRBV7-2 and TRBJ2-7, with TRBD2 matching 10 bases. The end of the DNA is better explained by TRBJ2-5, so the J call may be wrong. Germline lookup yields CDR1 SGHTA and CDR2 FQGNSA. This CDR3 is built from 15 residues. Here the CDR3 DNA reads TGTGCCAGCAGATCTAGCGGGAGCGGTCGAGAGACCCAGTACTTC. Its translation: CASRSSGSGRETQYF.

Remarks on this clonotype: A clone one base away is much larger, so this may be a read error. V is TRBV24-1 and J is TRBJ1-5, with 9 bases that match TRBD1. Unmatched junction bases numbered 10, after V lost 12 bases and J lost 5 bases. Germline lookup yields CDR1 KGHDR and CDR2 SFDVKD. The CDR3 totals 14 residues. The CDR3 sequence is CAAASDRGDQPQHF. The DNA for the CDR3 is TGTGCCGCCGCCTCCGACAGGGGGGATCAGCCCCAGCATTTT.

The table lists this clonotype with a few counts. This rearrangement joins TRBV20-1 to TRBJ2-7, with 8 nucleotides matching TRBD1. Germline V gene sequence: CDR1 DFQATT, CDR2 SNEGSKA (reference sequence). This CDR3 contains 14 residues. V lost 5 bases and J lost 0; bases outside the gene matches: 6. The CDR3 spells CSAEDRVSSYEQYF. CDR3 DNA: TGCAGTGCTGAGGACAGGGTGAGCTCCTACGAGCAGTACTTC.

DNA of the CDR3: TGTGCCAGCAGCGAGGGACAGGGGATCTATGGCTACACCTTC. It specifies CASSEGQGIYGYTF. The genes are TRBV5-6 and TRBJ1-2; 10 nucleotides match TRBD1. This CDR3 region has 14 residues. Germline V lookup: CDR1 SGHDT, CDR2 YYEEEE. V gave up 4 bases and J gave up 4 bases; unmatched junction bases: 4.

There are a few counts of this clonotype. This chain joins TRBV10-3 and TRBJ2-7; 7 nucleotides align to TRBD1. From germline, CDR1 is ENHRY and CDR2 SYGVKD. J was trimmed by 6 bases and V by 6 bases; bases with no gene match: 14. The CDR3 loop spans 15 amino acids. The CDR3 here is CAISPWDRPELEQYF. In DNA form, the CDR3 reads TGTGCCATCAGCCCCTGGGACAGACCAGAGCTCGAGCAGTACTTC.

This sequence joins TRBV7-9 and TRBJ2-1; 14 bases are shared with TRBD2. From germline, CDR1 is SEHNR and CDR2 FQNEAQ (reference sequence). With 11 bases clipped from V and 5 bases from J, the junction kept 8 bases outside the gene matches. The CDR3 has 15 amino acids. This CDR3 reads CALGTSGSKHNEQFF. The CDR3 DNA is TGTGCCCTCGGGACTAGCGGGAGTAAACACAATGAGCAGTTCTTC.

The count of this clonotype is one. The chain is built from TRBV20-1 and TRBJ2-1; either TRBD1 or TRBD2 may fit D (6 bases each). The V end lost 3 bases, the J end lost 0 bases, and 12 bases lay between the germline ends. This CDR3 region has 15 residues. Germline assignment: CDR1 DFQATT and CDR2 SNEGSKA (reference sequence). For the CDR3, the DNA is TGCAGTGCTAGGCGGGACACCTCCTCCTACAATGAGCAGTTCTTC. Amino acid sequence: CSARRDTSSYNEQFF.

This clonotype was seen once. This chain connects TRBV7-2 to TRBJ2-3; possible D gene TRBD2, 5 bases. Germline lookup yields CDR1 SGHTA and CDR2 FQGNSA. The CDR3 sequence is 16 residues long. V lost 1 base and J lost 4, with 15 bases in between. The CDR3 loop reads CASSLDLRRTSDTQYF. In DNA form, the CDR3 reads TGTGCCAGCAGCTTAGATTTGCGGAGGACGTCAGATACGCAGTATTTT.

V gene TRBV20-1 combines with J gene TRBJ2-5, with TRBD1 matching over 9 bases. The ends lost 6 bases at V and 5 bases at J; junction bases unmatched: 4. From germline, CDR1 is DFQATT and CDR2 SNEGSKA (reference sequence). The CDR3 is made up of 12 amino acids. The CDR3 loop is CSARTGAETQYF. As DNA, the CDR3 is TGCAGTGCAAGGACAGGGGCGGAGACCCAGTACTTC.

Only a few counts were recorded for this clonotype. This chain connects TRBV5-4 to TRBJ2-5; tentative D call: TRBD1 (5 bases). Trimming left V 4 bases short and J 11 bases short, with 18 bases between. The CDR3 contains 13 residues. Per germline, CDR1 SGHNT and CDR2 YYREEE (reference sequence). CDR3 DNA: TGTGCCAGCAGCGATGACAGTCTCTACGGGCAGTACTTC. Amino acid sequence: CASSDDSLYGQYF.